This TCR beta chain was captured in a study of blood T cell repertoires in COVID-19. Across the study: The samples span acute and convalescent COVID-19 from the United States, Italy and Spain.

V lost 1 base and J lost 2; bases outside the gene matches: 5. The CDR3 is 16 amino acids. Germline CDR1 is SGHAT and CDR2 is FQDESV (reference sequence). In terms of age and location, participants ranged from roughly 18 to 90 years and lived in under 30 US areas. Study processing details: Amplification from reference gene primers served as the basis for estimated nucleated cell counts. The assay was immunoSEQ multiplex PCR, and TCRdb's table has in-frame clones only and misses some. From that table come the V and J calls and clone size; the DNA was used to work out D and trimming. Among about 400,000 clones, 89% were seen once, and the ten largest hold about 1.7%.

The TCR sequence derives from a woman in her twenties or thirties who had recovered from COVID-19. The chain recombines TRBV11-1 with TRBJ1-1; 9 bases are shared with TRBD1. Material: PBMCs or T cells enriched from blood (not recorded which). CDR3 nucleotide sequence: TGTGCCAGCAGCTTAGGGGACAGGGCAACTAACACTGAAGCTTTCTTT. It codes for CASSLGDRATNTEAFF.